The 8 T cell receptor beta chains reported below all come from one sample, sequenced in a study of T cells in women clearing cervical HPV infection. Data came from immunoSEQ multiplex PCR; TCRdb stores just in-frame clones and leaves some out. The sample totals roughly 35,000 clones. The sample was blood buffy coat. The source of these receptors is a woman aged 18-69 years with a cervical HPV16 infection that either progressed to CIN3+ or cleared (not recorded which).

Comments on this clone: The read halts 3 residues ahead of the CDR3 end, with the missing end drawn from the germline J gene. The V and J genes are TRBV2 and TRBJ2-3; 8 bases fit TRBD1. CDR1 is SNHLY, CDR2 FYNNEI, per germline. This CDR3 contains 14 residues. CDR3 residues: CASSDRGIQETQYF. The sequenced part of the CDR3 DNA is TGTGCCAGCAGCGACAGGGGTATACAAGAGACG.

As concerns this clone: Coverage ceases 3 residues before the CDR3 finishes, and the germline J gene fills in the end. V usage is TRBV12-3 or TRBV12-4 and J usage is TRBJ1-4, with 12 bases aligning to TRBD1. After removal of 2 bases from V and 10 bases from J, the junction contained 11 bases not matched to a gene. The length of the CDR3 is 17 residues. The CDR3 loop reads CASSLSSGGTGGGKLFF. Partial CDR3 DNA: TGTGCCAGCAGTTTATCCTCCGGCGGGACAGGGGGCGGAAAA.

For this clone: From the germline J gene comes the end of the CDR3, since the read stops 3 residues before it. The chain links TRBV7-2 to TRBJ2-2; D remains ambiguous. CDR3 length: 12 amino acids. V was cut by 2 bases and J by 7 bases, with 5 bases left in between. Germline lookup yields CDR1 SGHTA and CDR2 FQGNSA. CDR3: CASSLFVGELFF. Partial CDR3 DNA: TGTGCCAGCAGCTTATTCGTCGGGGAG.

A note on this clone: The read comes to an end 3 residues before the CDR3 does, leaving the germline J gene to fill in the end. The V call is TRBV7-8, the J call TRBJ2-7; tentatively, D is TRBD2 (6 bases). V shed 5 bases and J shed 0 bases, with 11 bases lying between them. The CDR3 extends over 14 amino acids. Per germline, CDR1 SGHVS and CDR2 FQNEAQ. The DNA read from the CDR3 is TGTGCCAGCAGCGAACGGGGGAACTCCTACGAG. Amino acids: CASSERGNSYE. The full CDR3 protein reads CASSERGNSYEQYF.

About this clone: Read data end 3 residues before the CDR3 end; the end is taken from the germline J gene. The chain employs TRBV19 and TRBJ2-7; D might be TRBD2 (5 bases). Germline CDR1 is LNHDA and CDR2 is SQIVND (reference sequence). V was cut by 1 base and J by 1 base, with 11 bases left in between. This CDR3 contains 15 residues. The CDR3 bases that were read are TGTGCCAGTAGTATAGTCGGTACGGGGTCCTACGAG. This gives the protein CASSIVGTGSYE. The entire CDR3 reads CASSIVGTGSYEQYF.

About this clone itself: The CDR3 is cut off 3 residues early in the read; its end comes from the germline J gene. The chain has TRBV28 and TRBJ2-2, with D tentatively TRBD2 (5 bases). Trimming removed 6 bases at V and 7 bases at J, with 21 bases between. CDR1 is MDHEN and CDR2 is SYDVKM in the germline V gene. The CDR3 runs to 16 residues. The DNA read from the CDR3 is TGTGCCAGCAGGACTACGGGGTCGGGCCGCGTCGGGGAG. Its protein product is CASRTTGSGRVGE. The entire CDR3 is CASRTTGSGRVGELFF. The full variable domain, in which reference TRBV28 and TRBJ2-2 provide the parts outside the CDR3, is DVKVTQSSRYLVKRTGEKVFLECVQDMDHENMFWYRQDPGLGLRLIYFSYDVKMKEKGDIPEGYSVSREKKERFSLILESASTNQTSMYLCASRTTGSGRVGELFFGEGSRLTVL.

Comment on this clone: Sequencing ends 3 residues short of the CDR3 end; the germline J gene provides the rest. The gene calls are TRBV7-3 and TRBJ2-3; D not resolved. The CDR3 runs to 18 residues. Germline V gene lookup returns CDR1 SGHTA and CDR2 FQGTGA. The sequenced part of the CDR3 DNA is TGTGCCAGCAGCTCCCCAGACCGTAGCCTTTATAGCAATCAGCCG. Amino acid sequence: CASSSPDRSLYSNQP. The full CDR3 reads CASSSPDRSLYSNQPQYF.

Remarks on this clone: Read coverage stops 3 residues before the CDR3 terminus; the germline J gene supplies the remainder. The rearrangement links TRBV19 to TRBJ2-3; 7 bases line up with TRBD1. Germline loops: CDR1 LNHDA, CDR2 SQIVND (reference sequence). This CDR3 is built from 13 residues. The CDR3 reads CATTDRSNQPQYF. CDR3 DNA (partial): TGTGCCACCACGGACAGGAGCAATCAGCCG.